This T cell receptor (beta chain) was captured in a study of blood T cell repertoires in COVID-19. Germline V CDR1 and CDR2: PRHDT, FYEKMQ (reference sequence). V lost 5 bases, J lost 6 bases, and 4 bases stayed unmatched. This CDR3 is built from 13 residues. In the original workflow: Cell counts per sample came from amplifying reference gene primers. Using immunoSEQ multiplex PCR, the repertoire was profiled, and TCRdb retains in-frame clones only, with some absent. V and J calls plus clone size are reproduced from that table; the DNA served to infer D and trimming. The table lists roughly 38,000 clones, 76% of them singletons.

The chain links TRBV13 to TRBJ1-5, with 7 bases matching TRBD1. This receptor was taken from a man between 65 and 79 years old with active or convalescent COVID-19. Sequenced material: peripheral blood. The CDR3: CASSKGAGQPQHF. CDR3 nucleotides: TGTGCCAGCAGCAAGGGGGCCGGTCAGCCCCAGCATTTT.